This T cell receptor (beta chain) originates from a study of T cells after yellow fever vaccination. Study conclusions and caveats: At less than 97% for CD4 and 88% for CD8, most primary-vaccination clones showed up again after the booster.

By 5'RACE template switching, TCR cDNA was produced, with a universal primer site and UMIs added in the process. MiXCR, applied by TCRdb to the 5' RACE reads, yields one record per CDR3 protein. The sample records more than 95,000 distinct CDR3 sequences, approximately 8.4% being singletons. Germline lookup yields CDR1 MNHEY and CDR2 SMNVEV (reference sequence). CDR3 size: 14 residues. The J segment lost 10 bases and the V segment lost 2 bases, leaving 8 bases of the junction unmatched. This clonotype appeared many times. Its target is unknown. This TCR derives from a man younger than 35 who received the YFV17D yellow fever vaccine. The rearrangement joins TRBV27 to TRBJ1-1, with 9 bases lining up with TRBD1. Sequenced here: CD8+ T cells sorted from PBMCs, sampled on the day of the yellow fever booster vaccination. CDR3 DNA sequence: TGTGCCAGCAGTTTAAACACAGGGGGCAGGGTAGCTTTCTTT. It yields the protein CASSLNTGGRVAFF.